The subject of this entry is one T cell receptor beta chain. The CDR3 extends over 12 amino acids. Germline V CDR1 and CDR2: SGHRS, YFSETQ. The V end was cut by 4 bases, the J end by 6 bases, with 8 bases between. Original methodology: How many nucleated cells were present was estimated from reference gene primer amplification. The method was immunoSEQ multiplex PCR; TCRdb's version includes in-frame clones alone and lacks a portion of them. For V, J and clone size, that table is used; D and trimming come from the DNA. The table records around 320,000 clones, nearly 90% of them present only once. This record comes from a study of blood T cell repertoires in COVID-19. Assignment of participants to cohorts was predicated upon participant-reported clinical history.

The genes are TRBV5-1 and TRBJ1-5; no reliable D call. The sample comprised PBMCs or T cells enriched from blood (not recorded which). The TCR was taken from a woman in her late teens or twenties with acute COVID-19. The CDR3 spells CASSLAGQPQHF. CDR3 in DNA: TGCGCCAGCAGCCTTGCCGGTCAGCCCCAGCATTTT.